This T cell receptor beta chain was recovered during a study of T cell changes during pregnancy in multiple sclerosis. V was pared by 8 bases and J by 0 bases, with 14 bases between. The germline CDR1 and CDR2 sequences are SNHLY and FYNNEI. This CDR3 is 14 amino acids long. The repertoire was sequenced with immunoSEQ multiplex PCR; TCRdb's copy has only in-frame clones and lacks some. The data show roughly 100,000 clones, with around nine tenths seen just once and 0.9% to 0.95% held by the top ten. The sequenced sample was peripheral blood, obtained after pregnancy. This TCR derives from a female donor with multiple sclerosis, enrolled in a pregnancy study. The chain couples TRBV2 to TRBJ2-7, with D possibly matching TRBD1 (5 bases). For the CDR3, the DNA is TGTGCCAGCCGAGTACAGGATACCTCCTACGAGCAGTACTTC. This sequence encodes CASRVQDTSYEQYF. Filled out from reference TRBV2 and TRBJ2-7, the complete variable domain reads EPEVTQTPSHQVTQMGQEVILRCVPISNHLYFYWYRQILGQKVEFLVSFYNNEISEKSEIFDDQFSVERPDGSNFTLKIRSTKLEDSAMYFCASRVQDTSYEQYFGPGTRLTVT.